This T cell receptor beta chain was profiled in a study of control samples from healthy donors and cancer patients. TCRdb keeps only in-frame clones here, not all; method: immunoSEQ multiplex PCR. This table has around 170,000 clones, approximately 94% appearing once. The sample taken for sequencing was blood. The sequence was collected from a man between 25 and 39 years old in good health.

CDR3 coding DNA: TGCGCCAGCAGCTTGGGAGGGGGCTCTGGGGCCAACGTCCTGACTTTC. Translation gives CASSLGGGSGANVLTF. This chain uses TRBV5-1 with TRBJ2-6; D is perhaps TRBD1 (6 bases). This CDR3 region has 16 residues. V lost 0 bases, J lost 0 bases, and 7 bases lay in between. Germline loops: CDR1 SGHRS, CDR2 YFSETQ.